This T cell receptor (beta chain) was sequenced in a study of T cells in Graves' hyperthyroidism and ophthalmopathy. Whole-study results and caveats: Blood samples included most of the expanded thyroid clonotypes exceeding 0.001. Through a model of 13 V-J features, ophthalmopathy was separated from stable hyperthyroidism.

Researchers took RNA transcripts and amplified the TCR beta CDR3 regions from them. HTBI primers were used for first-round RT-PCR of the TCR CDR3. TCRdb reprocessed the multiplex PCR reads via MiXCR and lists one record per CDR3 protein. The data show around 520,000 distinct CDR3 sequences, 12% to 15% seen once. Comment on this clonotype: The antigen remains undetermined.

Patients aged 18 to 65 had newly diagnosed hyperthyroidism that had lasted under 2 months. Roughly 10 ml of fresh peripheral blood supplied the PBMCs. Looked up from germline, CDR1 is GTSNPN and CDR2 is SVGIG (reference sequence). Trimming took 3 bases from V and 5 from J; bases not matched to a gene: 13. The CDR3 extends over 18 amino acids. The receptor comes from a woman in her thirties or forties with Graves' hyperthyroidism. The V gene is TRBV30, the J gene TRBJ2-5; TRBD2 matches 15 bases. Material for sequencing was blood. The CDR3 protein is CAWRRLIGLAGGLETQYF. The CDR3 DNA is TGTGCCTGGAGGCGTCTTATAGGACTAGCGGGAGGGCTTGAGACCCAGTACTTC.